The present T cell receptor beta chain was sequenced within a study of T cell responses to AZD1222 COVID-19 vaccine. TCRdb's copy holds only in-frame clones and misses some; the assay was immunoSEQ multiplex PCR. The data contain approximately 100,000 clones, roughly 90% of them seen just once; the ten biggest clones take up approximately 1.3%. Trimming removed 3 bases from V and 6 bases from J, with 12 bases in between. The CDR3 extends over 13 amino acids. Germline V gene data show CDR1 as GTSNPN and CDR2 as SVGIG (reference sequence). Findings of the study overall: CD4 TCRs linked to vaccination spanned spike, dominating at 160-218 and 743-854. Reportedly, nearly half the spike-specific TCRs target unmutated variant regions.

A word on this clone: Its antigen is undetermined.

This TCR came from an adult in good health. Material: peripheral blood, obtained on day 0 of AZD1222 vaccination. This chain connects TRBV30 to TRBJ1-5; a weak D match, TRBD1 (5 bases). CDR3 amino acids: CAWSPGLGQPQHF. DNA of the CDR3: TGTGCCTGGAGCCCGGGACTTGGTCAGCCCCAGCATTTT.